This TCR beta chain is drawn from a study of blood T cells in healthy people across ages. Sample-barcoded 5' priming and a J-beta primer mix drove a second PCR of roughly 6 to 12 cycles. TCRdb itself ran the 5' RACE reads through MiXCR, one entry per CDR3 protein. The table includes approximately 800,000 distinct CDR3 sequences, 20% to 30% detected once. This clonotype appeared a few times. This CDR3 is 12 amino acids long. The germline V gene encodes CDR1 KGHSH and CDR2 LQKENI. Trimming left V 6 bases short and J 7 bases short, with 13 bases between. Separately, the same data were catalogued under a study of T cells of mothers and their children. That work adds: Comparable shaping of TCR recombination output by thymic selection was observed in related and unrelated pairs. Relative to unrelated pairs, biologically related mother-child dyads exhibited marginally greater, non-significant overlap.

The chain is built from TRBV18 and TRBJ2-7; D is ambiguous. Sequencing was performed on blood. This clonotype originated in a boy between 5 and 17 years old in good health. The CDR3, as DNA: TGTGCCAGCTCGGAAGGTCTCGGGGAGCAGTACTTC. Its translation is CASSEGLGEQYF.